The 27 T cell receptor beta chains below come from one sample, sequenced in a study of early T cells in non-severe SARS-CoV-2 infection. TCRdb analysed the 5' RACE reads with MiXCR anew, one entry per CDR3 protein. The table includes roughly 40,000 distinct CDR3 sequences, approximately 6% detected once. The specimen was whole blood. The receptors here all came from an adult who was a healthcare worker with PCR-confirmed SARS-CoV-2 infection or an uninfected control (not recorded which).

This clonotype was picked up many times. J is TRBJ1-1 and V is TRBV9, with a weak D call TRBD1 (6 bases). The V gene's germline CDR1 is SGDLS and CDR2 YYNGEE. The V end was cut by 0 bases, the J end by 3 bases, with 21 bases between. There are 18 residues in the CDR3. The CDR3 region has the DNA TGTGCCAGCAGCGTAGGCCCCGGCTACAGGGCCGGGGACACTGAAGCTTTCTTT. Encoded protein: CASSVGPGYRAGDTEAFF. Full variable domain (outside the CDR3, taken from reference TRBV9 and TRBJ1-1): DSGVTQTPKHLITATGQRVTLRCSPRSGDLSVYWYQQSLDQGLQFLIQYYNGEERAKGNILERFSAQQFPDLHSELNLSSLELGDSALYFCASSVGPGYRAGDTEAFFGQGTRLTVV.

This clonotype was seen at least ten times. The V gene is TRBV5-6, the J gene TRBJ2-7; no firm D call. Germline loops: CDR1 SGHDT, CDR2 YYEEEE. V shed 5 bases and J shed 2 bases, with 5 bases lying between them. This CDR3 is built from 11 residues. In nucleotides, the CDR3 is TGTGCCAGCAGTCGAACCTACGAGCAGTACTTC. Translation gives CASSRTYEQYF.

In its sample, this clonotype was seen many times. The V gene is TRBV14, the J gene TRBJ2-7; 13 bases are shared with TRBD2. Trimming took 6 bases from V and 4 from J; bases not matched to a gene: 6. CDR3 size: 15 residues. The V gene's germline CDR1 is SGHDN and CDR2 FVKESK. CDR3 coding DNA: TGTGCCAGCAGTCGACTAGCGGGAGGCGGTTACGAGCAGTACTTC. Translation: CASSRLAGGGYEQYF.

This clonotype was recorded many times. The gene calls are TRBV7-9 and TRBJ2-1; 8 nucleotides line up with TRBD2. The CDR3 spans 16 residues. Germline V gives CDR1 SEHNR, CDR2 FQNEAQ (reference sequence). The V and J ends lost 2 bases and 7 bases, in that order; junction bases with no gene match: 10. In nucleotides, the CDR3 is TGTGCCAGCAGCTTAATCGACATCACGGGGGGGAATGAGCAGTTCTTC. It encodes CASSLIDITGGNEQFF. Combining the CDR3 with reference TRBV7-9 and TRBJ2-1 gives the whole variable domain DTGVSQNPRHKITKRGQNVTFRCDPISEHNRLYWYRQTLGQGPEFLTYFQNEAQLEKSRLLSDRFSAERPKGSFSTLEIQRTEQGDSAMYLCASSLIDITGGNEQFFGPGTRLTVL.

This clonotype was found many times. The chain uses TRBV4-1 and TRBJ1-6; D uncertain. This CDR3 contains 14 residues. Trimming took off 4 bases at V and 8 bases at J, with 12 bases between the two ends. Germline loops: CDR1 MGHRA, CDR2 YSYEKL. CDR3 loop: CASSPTRDDSPLHF. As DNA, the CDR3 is TGCGCCAGCAGCCCGACTCGAGACGATTCACCCCTCCACTTT.

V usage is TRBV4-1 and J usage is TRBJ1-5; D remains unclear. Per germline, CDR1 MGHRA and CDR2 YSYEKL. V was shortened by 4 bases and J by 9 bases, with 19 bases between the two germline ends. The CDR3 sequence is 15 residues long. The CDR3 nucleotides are TGCGCCAGCAGCCTCGATCTGGACGGGAATGCGCCCCAGCATTTT. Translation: CASSLDLDGNAPQHF.

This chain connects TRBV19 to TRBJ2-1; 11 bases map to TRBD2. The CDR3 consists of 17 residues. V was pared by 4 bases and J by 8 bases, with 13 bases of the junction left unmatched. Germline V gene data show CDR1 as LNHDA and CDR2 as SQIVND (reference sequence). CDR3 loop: CASSRTPGLAASDEQFF. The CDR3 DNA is TGTGCCAGTAGTAGAACCCCGGGACTAGCGGCTTCCGATGAGCAGTTCTTC.

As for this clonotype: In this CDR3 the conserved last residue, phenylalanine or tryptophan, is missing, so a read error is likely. CDR3 in amino acids: CSAGKGGVTQYL. The CDR3 region has the DNA TGCAGTGCTGGCAAAGGGGGTGTGACCCAGTACTTA. The chain recombines TRBV20-1 with TRBJ2-5; perhaps TRBD1 as D (6 bases). Looked up from germline, CDR1 is DFQATT and CDR2 is SNEGSKA (reference sequence). The CDR3 sequence is 12 residues long. V gave up 5 bases and J gave up 7 bases, with 14 bases separating them.

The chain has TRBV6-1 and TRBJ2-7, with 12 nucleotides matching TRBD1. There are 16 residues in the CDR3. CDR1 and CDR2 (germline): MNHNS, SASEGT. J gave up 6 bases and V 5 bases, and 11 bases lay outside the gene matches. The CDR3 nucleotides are TGTGCCAGCAGTTCGGCTCCGGGACAGGGGGCAGGCGAGCAGTACTTC. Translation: CASSSAPGQGAGEQYF.

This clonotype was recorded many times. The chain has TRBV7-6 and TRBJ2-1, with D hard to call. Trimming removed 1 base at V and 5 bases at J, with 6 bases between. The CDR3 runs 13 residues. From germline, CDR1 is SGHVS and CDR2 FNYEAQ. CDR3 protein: CASSLEDNNEQFF. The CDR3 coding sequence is TGTGCCAGCAGCTTAGAAGACAACAATGAGCAGTTCTTC.

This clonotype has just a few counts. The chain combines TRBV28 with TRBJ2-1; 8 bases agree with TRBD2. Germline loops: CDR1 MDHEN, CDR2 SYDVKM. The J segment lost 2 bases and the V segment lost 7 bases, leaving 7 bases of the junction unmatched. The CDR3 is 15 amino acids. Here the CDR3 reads CASTPGGGTYNEQFF. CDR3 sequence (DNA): TGTGCCAGCACCCCCGGGGGGGGAACCTACAATGAGCAGTTCTTC.

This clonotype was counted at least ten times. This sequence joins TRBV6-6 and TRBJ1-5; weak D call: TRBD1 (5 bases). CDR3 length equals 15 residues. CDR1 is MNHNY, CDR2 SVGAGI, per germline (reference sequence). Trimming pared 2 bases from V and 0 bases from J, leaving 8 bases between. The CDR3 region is CASSYVQGSNQPQHF. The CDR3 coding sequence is TGTGCCAGCAGTTACGTCCAGGGTAGCAATCAGCCCCAGCATTTT.

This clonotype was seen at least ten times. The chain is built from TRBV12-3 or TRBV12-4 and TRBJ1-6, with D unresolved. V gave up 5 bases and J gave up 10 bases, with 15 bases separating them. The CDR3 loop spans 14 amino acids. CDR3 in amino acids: CASSPTGGGSPLHF. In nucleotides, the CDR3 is TGTGCCAGCAGTCCAACGGGAGGAGGCTCACCCCTCCACTTT.

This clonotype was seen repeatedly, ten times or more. The chain's CDR3 is CASSFTQGVSYEQYF. CDR3 DNA sequence: TGTGCCAGCAGCTTCACACAAGGGGTCAGCTACGAGCAGTACTTC. The V call is TRBV11-2, the J call TRBJ2-7; tentatively, D is TRBD1 (5 bases). This CDR3 region has 15 residues. The V gene lost 3 bases and the J gene lost 3 bases, with 15 bases spanning the gap. Germline V gene sequence: CDR1 SGHAT, CDR2 FQNNGV. Full variable domain (missing parts from reference TRBV11-2 and TRBJ2-7): EAGVAQSPRYKIIEKRQSVAFWCNPISGHATLYWYQQILGQGPKLLIQFQNNGVVDDSQLPKDRFSAERLKGVDSTLKIQPAKLEDSAVYLCASSFTQGVSYEQYFGPGTRLTVT.

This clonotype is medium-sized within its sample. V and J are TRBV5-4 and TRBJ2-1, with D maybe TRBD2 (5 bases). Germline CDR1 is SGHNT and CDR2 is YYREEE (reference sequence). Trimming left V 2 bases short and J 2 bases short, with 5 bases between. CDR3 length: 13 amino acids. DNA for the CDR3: TGTGCCAGCAGCTTACTAGCCTACAATGAGCAGTTCTTC. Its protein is CASSLLAYNEQFF.

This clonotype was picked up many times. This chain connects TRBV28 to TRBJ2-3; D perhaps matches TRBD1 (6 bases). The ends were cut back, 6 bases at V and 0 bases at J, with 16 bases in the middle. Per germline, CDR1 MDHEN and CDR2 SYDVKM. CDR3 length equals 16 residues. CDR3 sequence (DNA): TGTGCCAGCAGCAACCGACAGGCCTATAGCACAGATACGCAGTATTTT. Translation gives CASSNRQAYSTDTQYF.

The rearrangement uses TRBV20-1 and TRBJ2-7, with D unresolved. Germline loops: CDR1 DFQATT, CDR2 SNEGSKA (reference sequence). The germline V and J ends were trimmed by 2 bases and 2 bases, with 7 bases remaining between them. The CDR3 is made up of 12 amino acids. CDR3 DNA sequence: TGCAGTGCTAGACTTTTAACCTACGAGCAGTACTTC. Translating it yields CSARLLTYEQYF.

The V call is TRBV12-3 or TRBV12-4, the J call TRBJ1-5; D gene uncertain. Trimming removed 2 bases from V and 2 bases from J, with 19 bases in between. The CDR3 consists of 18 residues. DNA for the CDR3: TGTGCCAGCAGTTTATCGGCGGGTGGATTGGAAGGCAATCAGCCCCAGCATTTT. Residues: CASSLSAGGLEGNQPQHF.

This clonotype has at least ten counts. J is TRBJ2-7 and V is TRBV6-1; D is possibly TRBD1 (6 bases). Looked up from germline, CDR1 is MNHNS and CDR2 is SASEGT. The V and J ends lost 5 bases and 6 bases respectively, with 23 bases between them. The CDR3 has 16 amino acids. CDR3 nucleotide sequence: TGTGCCAGCAGTACCCGGGACGCCTTCCTAGGGGGCGAGCAGTACTTC. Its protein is CASSTRDAFLGGEQYF.

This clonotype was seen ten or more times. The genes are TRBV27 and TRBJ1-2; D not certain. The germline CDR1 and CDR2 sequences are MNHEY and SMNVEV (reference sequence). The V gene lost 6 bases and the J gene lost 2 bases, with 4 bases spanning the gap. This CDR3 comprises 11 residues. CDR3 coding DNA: TGTGCCAGCAGGACCAACTATGGCTACACCTTC. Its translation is CASRTNYGYTF.

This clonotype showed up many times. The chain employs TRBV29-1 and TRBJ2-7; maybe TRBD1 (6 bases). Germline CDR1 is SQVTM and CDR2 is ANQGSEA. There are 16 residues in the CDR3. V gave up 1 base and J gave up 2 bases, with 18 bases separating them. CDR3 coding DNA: TGCAGCGTTGAAGTCCCGGGACAATCGATCACCTACGAGCAGTACTTC. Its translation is CSVEVPGQSITYEQYF.

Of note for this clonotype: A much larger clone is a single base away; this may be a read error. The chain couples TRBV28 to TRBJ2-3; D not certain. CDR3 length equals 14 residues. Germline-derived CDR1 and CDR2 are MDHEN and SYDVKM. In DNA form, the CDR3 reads TGTACCAGCACCACCGAGCTATTCACAGATACGCAGTATTTT. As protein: CTSTTELFTDTQYF.

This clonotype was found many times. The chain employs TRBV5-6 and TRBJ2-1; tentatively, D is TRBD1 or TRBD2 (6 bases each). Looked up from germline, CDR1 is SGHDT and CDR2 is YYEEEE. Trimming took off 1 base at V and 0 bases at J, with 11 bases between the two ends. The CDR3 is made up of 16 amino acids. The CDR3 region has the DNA TGTGCCAGCAGCTTGCAACGGGGGCGCTCCTACAATGAGCAGTTCTTC. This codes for CASSLQRGRSYNEQFF.

This chain's CDR3 is CSVGRSPYEQYF. The CDR3 DNA follows: TGCAGCGTTGGAAGGTCCCCTTACGAGCAGTACTTC. V gene TRBV29-1 combines with J gene TRBJ2-7, with unresolved D. This CDR3 spans 12 amino acids. Looked up from germline, CDR1 is SQVTM and CDR2 is ANQGSEA. Trimming took 4 bases from V and 4 from J, leaving 11 bases between them.

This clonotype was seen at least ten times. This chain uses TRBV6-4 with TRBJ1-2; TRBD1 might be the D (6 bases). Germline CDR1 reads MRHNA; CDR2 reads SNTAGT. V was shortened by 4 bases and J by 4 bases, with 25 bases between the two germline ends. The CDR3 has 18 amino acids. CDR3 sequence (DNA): TGTGCCAGCAGTGTGACCCTGCGGCTGGGGGGGCGTACCTATGGCTACACCTTC. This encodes CASSVTLRLGGRTYGYTF.

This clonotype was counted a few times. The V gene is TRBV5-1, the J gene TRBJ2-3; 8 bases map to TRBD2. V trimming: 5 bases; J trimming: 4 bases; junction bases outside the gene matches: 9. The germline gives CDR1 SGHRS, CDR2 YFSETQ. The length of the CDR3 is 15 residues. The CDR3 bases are TGCGCCAGCAGTTCCAGCGGGAGTCGGGCAGATACGCAGTATTTT. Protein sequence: CASSSSGSRADTQYF.

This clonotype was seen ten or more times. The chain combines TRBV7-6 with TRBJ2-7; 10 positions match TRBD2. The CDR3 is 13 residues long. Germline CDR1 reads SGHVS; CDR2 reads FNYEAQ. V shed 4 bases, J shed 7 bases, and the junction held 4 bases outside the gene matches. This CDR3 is CASSSVAGGEQYF. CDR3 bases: TGTGCCAGCAGCTCCGTAGCGGGAGGAGAGCAGTACTTC. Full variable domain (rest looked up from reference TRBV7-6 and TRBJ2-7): GAGVSQSPRYKVTKRGQDVALRCDPISGHVSLYWYRQALGQGPEFLTYFNYEAQQDKSGLPNDRFSAERPEGSISTLTIQRTEQRDSAMYRCASSSVAGGEQYFGPGTRLTVT.